Below, 27 T cell receptor beta chains from the same sample are listed, as sequenced in a study of blood T cell repertoires in COVID-19. Clones were read by immunoSEQ multiplex PCR, and TCRdb kept only the in-frame ones, dropping some. The table has a few hundred thousand clones, approximately 80% seen once. The sample comprised PBMCs or T cells enriched from blood (not recorded which). Receptors originate from a man between 25 and 39 years old with acute COVID-19.

In DNA, the CDR3 is TGTGCCAGCAGCTTAGAGCGGGCTTATGGAAACACCATATATTTT. This codes for CASSLERAYGNTIYF. The chain employs TRBV7-2 and TRBJ1-3; no reliable D call. Per the germline V gene, CDR1 is SGHTA and CDR2 is FQGNSA. The ends were cut back, 1 base at V and 3 bases at J, with 10 bases in the middle. CDR3 size: 15 residues.

The chain combines TRBV3-1 (or the pseudogene TRBV3-2) with TRBJ1-5, with 9 bases identical to TRBD1. V was pared by 2 bases and J by 7 bases, with 6 bases of the junction left unmatched. Germline V lookup: CDR1 LGHDT, CDR2 YNNKEL (reference sequence). The CDR3 extends over 15 amino acids. CDR3 in amino acids: CASSQTGGARQPQHF. CDR3 coding DNA: TGTGCCAGCAGCCAAACAGGGGGCGCAAGACAGCCCCAGCATTTT.

The rearrangement links TRBV19 to TRBJ2-7; D ambiguous. Germline V lookup: CDR1 LNHDA, CDR2 SQIVND (reference sequence). V was cut by 1 base and J by 3 bases, with 4 bases left in between. The CDR3 covers 12 residues. The CDR3, as DNA: TGTGCCAGTAGTATAGCGGGCTACGAGCAGTACTTC. Translating it yields CASSIAGYEQYF.

The chain carries TRBV5-6 and TRBJ2-7, with 9 bases that match TRBD1. The V gene end was trimmed by 4 bases and the J gene end by 3 bases; junction bases not matched to a gene: 5. This CDR3 comprises 14 residues. Germline assignment: CDR1 SGHDT and CDR2 YYEEEE. CDR3 in amino acids: CASSGGQGLYEQYF. CDR3 DNA sequence: TGTGCCAGCAGCGGGGGACAGGGTCTCTACGAGCAGTACTTC.

This clone was detected a few times. The chain recombines TRBV24-1 with TRBJ2-1; D possibly corresponds to TRBD1 (6 bases). Germline V gene sequence: CDR1 KGHDR, CDR2 SFDVKD. Trimming stripped 2 bases from V and 2 bases from J, with 9 bases between. The CDR3 covers 15 residues. In DNA form, the CDR3 reads TGTGCCACCAGTGATTCAGGGGTCGCCTACAATGAGCAGTTCTTC. It yields the protein CATSDSGVAYNEQFF.

This chain uses TRBV6-5 with TRBJ2-3; TRBD1 aligns across 9 bases. Germline V gene lookup returns CDR1 MNHEY and CDR2 SVGAGI. The V and J ends lost 2 bases and 5 bases, in that order; junction bases with no gene match: 5. The CDR3 totals 15 residues. The chain's CDR3 is CASSYADRGEDTQYF. As DNA, the CDR3 is TGTGCCAGCAGTTACGCAGACAGGGGGGAAGATACGCAGTATTTT.

CDR3: CASSEAREKLFF. CDR3 in DNA: TGTGCCAGCAGTGAAGCGCGGGAAAAACTGTTTTTT. This chain links TRBV6-1 with TRBJ1-4; D gene uncertain. The CDR3 has 12 amino acids. Trimming left V 0 bases short and J 8 bases short, with 4 bases between. Germline CDR1 MNHNS, CDR2 SASEGT.

The chain links TRBV9 to TRBJ1-2; D gene ambiguous. The CDR3 consists of 14 residues. Trimming left V 3 bases short and J 3 bases short, with 12 bases between. Germline V lookup: CDR1 SGDLS, CDR2 YYNGEE. This chain's CDR3 is CASSGGGGYYGYTF. CDR3 bases: TGTGCCAGCAGCGGGGGTGGAGGGTACTATGGCTACACCTTC. The full variable domain, in which reference TRBV9 and TRBJ1-2 provide the parts outside the CDR3, is DSGVTQTPKHLITATGQRVTLRCSPRSGDLSVYWYQQSLDQGLQFLIQYYNGEERAKGNILERFSAQQFPDLHSELNLSSLELGDSALYFCASSGGGGYYGYTFGSGTRLTVV.

This chain joins TRBV9 and TRBJ2-2; 8 nucleotides match TRBD2. Trimming cost V 2 bases and J 6 bases; bases outside gene matches: 9. Germline CDR1 is SGDLS and CDR2 is YYNGEE. CDR3 length: 16 residues. CDR3 nucleotide sequence: TGTGCCAGCAGCGTTTCTTCTATCGGGAGGGCCGGGGAGCTGTTTTTT. Translation gives CASSVSSIGRAGELFF.

V and J are TRBV27 and TRBJ1-1; D is perhaps TRBD1 (5 bases). Trimming pared 5 bases from V and 1 base from J, leaving 8 bases between. The CDR3 covers 13 residues. The germline gives CDR1 MNHEY, CDR2 SMNVEV (reference sequence). CDR3 in DNA: TGTGCCAGCAGTCCAGGACAGAACACTGAAGCTTTCTTT. Protein sequence: CASSPGQNTEAFF.

This clone occurred a few times. J is TRBJ2-2 and V is TRBV20-1, with 8 positions matching TRBD1. There are 16 residues in the CDR3. After removal of 3 bases from V and 4 bases from J, the junction contained 10 bases not matched to a gene. Germline V gene sequence: CDR1 DFQATT, CDR2 SNEGSKA (reference sequence). CDR3 amino acids: CSASHPLTGGTGELFF. The CDR3 DNA is TGCAGTGCTAGTCACCCCCTAACAGGGGGCACCGGGGAGCTGTTTTTT.

The V and J genes are TRBV6-4 and TRBJ2-2; TRBD1 matches at 7 bases. V dropped 3 bases and J dropped 4; count of bases not matched to a gene: 5. This CDR3 spans 15 amino acids. Germline V CDR1 and CDR2: MRHNA, SNTAGT. The CDR3 sequence is CASSEGTESTGELFF. The DNA for the CDR3 is TGTGCCAGCAGTGAGGGGACAGAATCCACCGGGGAGCTGTTTTTT.

V and J are TRBV29-1 and TRBJ2-7, with D uncertain. Germline CDR1 and CDR2: SQVTM and ANQGSEA. The V and J ends lost 0 bases and 3 bases respectively, with 9 bases between them. This CDR3 is built from 13 residues. The CDR3 region has the DNA TGCAGCGTTGAAGATAGTTATAGCTACGAGCAGTACTTC. Translated, it gives CSVEDSYSYEQYF.

As DNA, the CDR3 is TGTGCCAGCAGCCGCGGGACGACGGGTCTACTACGGGAGCAGTACTTC. Encoded protein: CASSRGTTGLLREQYF. The chain has TRBV5-5 and TRBJ2-7, with D tentatively TRBD2 (6 bases). Germline loops: CDR1 SGHKS, CDR2 YYEKEE (reference sequence). This CDR3 has 16 residues. Trimming cost V 4 bases and J 7 bases, with 24 bases left between them.

The gene calls are TRBV30 and TRBJ1-2, with 8 bases identical to TRBD1. V was pared by 4 bases and J by 8 bases, with 9 bases of the junction left unmatched. Germline V gene lookup returns CDR1 GTSNPN and CDR2 SVGIG (reference sequence). CDR3 size: 13 residues. Here the CDR3 reads CAWNHGQGVGYTF. CDR3 sequence (DNA): TGTGCCTGGAATCACGGACAGGGAGTGGGCTACACCTTC.

This clone was seen more than once but under ten times. Other DNA sequences from this sample encode an identical CDR3 as well. The rearrangement uses TRBV5-6 and TRBJ1-1; unclear D gene. CDR3 length: 13 amino acids. Germline values: CDR1 SGHDT, CDR2 YYEEEE. V gave up 0 bases and J gave up 4 bases, with 7 bases separating them. This chain's CDR3 is CASSLGRGTEAFF. In DNA form, the CDR3 reads TGTGCCAGCAGCTTGGGTCGGGGCACTGAAGCTTTCTTT.

This clone appeared a few times. V and J are TRBV10-3 and TRBJ2-7, with D maybe TRBD2 (5 bases). Between the trimmed V and J ends, which lost 8 bases and 5 bases, there was a span of 13 bases. CDR1 and CDR2 from the germline V gene are ENHRY and SYGVKD. The CDR3 consists of 12 residues. This CDR3 reads CAIGRTSDEQYF. Here the CDR3 DNA reads TGTGCCATCGGTCGGACTTCGGACGAGCAGTACTTC.

This clone was recorded once. This chain links TRBV19 with TRBJ1-5; D is perhaps TRBD1 (6 bases). This CDR3 spans 14 amino acids. V dropped 4 bases and J dropped 3 bases, with 10 bases sitting between them. The V gene's germline CDR1 is LNHDA and CDR2 SQIVND (reference sequence). CDR3 in amino acids: CASSTGQTNQPQHF. The CDR3 bases are TGTGCCAGTAGTACTGGACAGACCAATCAGCCCCAGCATTTT.

Points on this clone: In the same sample, other DNA sequences code for this CDR3. CDR3: CAIRTGLNTEAFF. As DNA, the CDR3 is TGTGCCATCAGGACAGGTTTGAACACTGAAGCTTTCTTT. V is TRBV10-3 and J is TRBJ1-1; D might be TRBD1 (6 bases). Looked up from germline, CDR1 is ENHRY and CDR2 is SYGVKD. This CDR3 has 13 amino acids. Trimming pared 6 bases from V and 0 bases from J, leaving 8 bases between.

The CDR3 protein is CASSVSGTGEYGYTF. CDR3 sequence (DNA): TGTGCCAGCAGCGTTTCCGGGACGGGGGAGTATGGCTACACCTTC. The rearrangement links TRBV9 to TRBJ1-2; TRBD1 might be the D (5 bases). Germline V gene lookup returns CDR1 SGDLS and CDR2 YYNGEE. Trimming took off 2 bases at V and 5 bases at J, with 16 bases between the two ends. CDR3 length: 15 residues.

V usage is TRBV2 and J usage is TRBJ1-4, with unresolved D. With 8 bases removed from V and 5 bases from J, the gap between germline ends came to 15 bases. Germline CDR1 reads SNHLY; CDR2 reads FYNNEI. The CDR3 is 14 amino acids. CDR3 protein: CASFTATRNEKLFF. CDR3 coding DNA: TGTGCCAGCTTCACTGCCACCAGGAATGAAAAACTGTTTTTT.

V usage is TRBV5-1 and J usage is TRBJ1-1; D not resolved. Germline V gene sequence: CDR1 SGHRS, CDR2 YFSETQ. The CDR3 contains 13 residues. V lost 4 bases and J 0 bases, leaving 7 bases between the germline ends. The CDR3 nucleotides read TGCGCCAGCAGCCGAGAACTGAACACTGAAGCTTTCTTT. Its translation is CASSRELNTEAFF.

The rearrangement links TRBV9 to TRBJ2-1; 10 bases line up with TRBD2. With 4 bases clipped from V and 10 bases from J, the junction kept 8 bases outside the gene matches. The CDR3 consists of 14 residues. CDR1 is SGDLS and CDR2 is YYNGEE in the germline V gene. As DNA, the CDR3 is TGTGCCAGCAGCTTTAGCGGGGGGAAAACAGAGCAGTTCTTC. Protein sequence: CASSFSGGKTEQFF.

This clone was seen only a few times. The chain combines TRBV6-5 with TRBJ2-7; perhaps TRBD1 as D (6 bases). Germline CDR1 and CDR2: MNHEY and SVGAGI. V lost 6 bases, J lost 2 bases, and 14 bases lay in between. The length of the CDR3 is 14 residues. CDR3 sequence reads: CASSQGAGAYEQYF. In DNA, the CDR3 is TGTGCCAGCAGCCAGGGAGCAGGGGCCTACGAGCAGTACTTC.

The rearrangement uses TRBV28 and TRBJ1-2, with D maybe TRBD1 (6 bases). V gave up 6 bases and J gave up 3 bases, with 14 bases separating them. Germline V gene lookup returns CDR1 MDHEN and CDR2 SYDVKM. The CDR3 totals 14 residues. The CDR3 sequence is CASSSGTLHYGYTF. In DNA, the CDR3 is TGTGCCAGCAGCTCCGGGACATTACACTATGGCTACACCTTC.

The rearrangement uses TRBV30 and TRBJ1-5; a weak D match, TRBD1 (5 bases). With 1 base removed from V and 5 bases from J, the gap between germline ends came to 9 bases. The CDR3 spans 13 residues. From germline, CDR1 is GTSNPN and CDR2 SVGIG (reference sequence). CDR3 in DNA: TGTGCCTGGAGTGCCCAGGGCGATCAGCCCCAGCATTTT. This translates into CAWSAQGDQPQHF.

V is TRBV6-5 and J is TRBJ1-2; D may be TRBD1 (5 bases). Germline CDR1 and CDR2: MNHEY and SVGAGI. CDR3 length: 12 residues. The V end was cut by 6 bases, the J end by 6 bases, with 11 bases between. The DNA for the CDR3 is TGTGCCAGCAGCCCGGGGGGGGATGGCTACACCTTC. It yields the protein CASSPGGDGYTF.